The entry below gives a single T cell receptor (beta chain) sequence along with its context. This sample was taken from a study of blood T cell repertoires in COVID-19. Turning to the study itself: Donors in the United States, Italy and Spain gave samples during acute or convalescent COVID-19. From T cells, B-cell-depleted T cells, or PBMCs came the material, which was cDNA or gDNA.

Here immunoSEQ multiplex PCR was the method, and the copy in TCRdb shows in-frame clones only, minus some. Counted here are 86,000 or so clones, approximately 89% occurring once; the ten biggest clones make up 4.5% to 6%. This CDR3 comprises 13 residues. V dropped 5 bases and J dropped 7 bases, with 11 bases sitting between them. Sequenced sample: peripheral blood. The V call is TRBV12-3 or TRBV12-4, the J call TRBJ2-2; maybe TRBD2 (5 bases). This TCR was sampled from a man aged 50 to 59 with active or convalescent COVID-19. The CDR3 spells CASSERGIGELFF. CDR3 nucleotides: TGTGCCAGCAGTGAACGGGGAATCGGGGAGCTGTTTTTT.